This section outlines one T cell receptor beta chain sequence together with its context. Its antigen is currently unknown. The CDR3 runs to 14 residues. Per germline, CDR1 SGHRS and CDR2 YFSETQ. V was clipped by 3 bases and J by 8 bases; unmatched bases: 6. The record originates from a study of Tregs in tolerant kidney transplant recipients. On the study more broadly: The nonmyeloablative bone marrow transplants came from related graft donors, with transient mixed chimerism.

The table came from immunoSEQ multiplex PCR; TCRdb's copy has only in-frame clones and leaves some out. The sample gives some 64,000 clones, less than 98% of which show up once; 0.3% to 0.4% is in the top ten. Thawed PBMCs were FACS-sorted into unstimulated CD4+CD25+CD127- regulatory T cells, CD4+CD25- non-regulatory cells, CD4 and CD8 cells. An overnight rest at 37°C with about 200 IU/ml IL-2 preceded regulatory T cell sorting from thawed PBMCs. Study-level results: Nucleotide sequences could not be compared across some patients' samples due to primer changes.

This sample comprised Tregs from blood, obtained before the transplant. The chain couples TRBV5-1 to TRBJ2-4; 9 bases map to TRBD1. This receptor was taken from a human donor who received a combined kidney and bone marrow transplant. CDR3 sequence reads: CASSWGTGKDIQYF. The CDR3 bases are TGCGCCAGCAGCTGGGGGACAGGGAAGGACATTCAGTACTTC. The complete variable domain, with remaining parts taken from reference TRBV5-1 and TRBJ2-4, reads KAGVTQTPRYLIKTRGQQVTLSCSPISGHRSVSWYQQTPGQGLQFLFEYFSETQRNKGNFPGRFSGRQFSNSRSEMNVSTLELGDSALYLCASSWGTGKDIQYFGAGTRLSVL.